This T cell receptor beta chain was recorded in a study of CD8 T cells in ankylosing spondylitis. Study observations and caveats: Reports say disease-linked clones showed up significantly more in matched ankylosing spondylitis synovial fluid.

The CDR3 contains 15 residues. From germline, CDR1 is SGDLS and CDR2 YYNGEE. With 3 bases removed from V and 8 bases from J, the gap between germline ends came to 20 bases. Via MiXCR, TCRdb re-called the 5' RACE reads, giving one row per CDR3 protein. The sample consists of approximately 42,000 distinct CDR3 sequences, just under 4% of them appearing once. This clonotype was counted ten times or more. The antigen remains undetermined. The receptor was isolated from a female donor with ankylosing spondylitis or in good health (not recorded which). J is TRBJ1-2 and V is TRBV9; TRBD1 is a possible D gene (6 bases). The sample taken for sequencing was blood, either unsorted or a sorted T cell fraction (not recorded which). CDR3 coding DNA: TGTGCCAGCAGCGGCACGGGGGGCCTCTTGGGAGGCTACACCTTC. Encoded protein: CASSGTGGLLGGYTF.